This T cell receptor beta chain was documented in a study of OX40 agonist ivuxolimab in advanced cancers. The repertoire was sequenced with immunoSEQ multiplex PCR; TCRdb's copy has only in-frame clones and lacks some. Here the sample spans some 47,000 clones, 75% to 85% being singletons. This clone was found once. The clonotype originates from an adult with an advanced solid tumor such as melanoma, head and neck, liver or kidney cancer. The material sequenced was CD4+ or CD8+ T cells sorted from blood, taken in a trial of the OX40 agonist ivuxolimab.

The CDR3: CASSMGPNQPQHF. In nucleotides, the CDR3 is TGTGCCAGTAGTATGGGGCCTAATCAGCCCCAGCATTTT. This chain connects TRBV19 to TRBJ1-5; tentatively, D is TRBD1 (5 bases). Trimming removed 3 bases at V and 4 bases at J, with 7 bases between. CDR1 and CDR2 from the germline V gene are LNHDA and SQIVND (reference sequence). The CDR3 loop spans 13 amino acids.